This T cell receptor beta chain was sequenced for a study of CD8+ T cells in alopecia areata. Study-wide results and caveats: Scalp data also include sequences from resident alphabeta T cells of normal skin.

Specified treatment: oral pan-JAK inhibitor, 5-10 mg twice daily. Samples from alopecia areata patients were lesional scalp punch biopsies and peripheral blood. PBMCs were stained for CD3, CD4 and CD8, and CD4+ and CD8+ T cells were sorted. About this clone itself: Antigen unknown.

Extraction and reverse transcription of RNA yielded cDNA as the sequencing template. Measured with immunoSEQ multiplex PCR; TCRdb has only the in-frame clones, and not every one. There are roughly 64,000 clones in the sample; about half occur only once, and about a fifth lies in the top ten. The CDR3 has 16 amino acids. The ends lost 4 bases at V and 0 bases at J; junction bases unmatched: 5. The V gene's germline CDR1 is SGHRS and CDR2 YFSETQ. This clonotype was obtained from a human donor with alopecia areata. Sample: CD8+ T cells sorted from blood, taken at approximately week 36, from a patient treated with tofacitinib. This sequence joins TRBV5-1 and TRBJ2-7, with TRBD2 matching over 12 bases. CDR3 in DNA: TGCGCCAGCAGCCCGGGACTAGCGGGCCCCTCCTACGAGCAGTACTTC. It is translated as CASSPGLAGPSYEQYF.